This T cell receptor (beta chain) was sequenced during a study of early T cells in non-severe SARS-CoV-2 infection. In the study overall: It was bulk RNA from unsorted whole blood that was sequenced, and the chains were unpaired.

Individual cDNA molecules each received unique molecular identifiers attached to them. TCRdb passed the 5' RACE reads through MiXCR, listing each CDR3 protein once. The sample lists 100,000 to 120,000 distinct CDR3 sequences, about 12% seen once, with less than 4.5% in the top ten. The study, taken as a whole, reports: Private and CD4 specificities were missed by VDJdb matching, skewed to anti-spike CD8.

This clonotype came up many times. Its specificity is unknown. The V end was cut by 8 bases, the J end by 5 bases, with 18 bases between. This CDR3 has 14 residues. Germline V CDR1 and CDR2: SEHNR, FQNEAQ (reference sequence). The starting material was whole blood, obtained at baseline. The V and J genes are TRBV7-9 and TRBJ2-5, with a tentative D call TRBD2 (6 bases). This TCR derives from an adult who was a healthcare worker with PCR-confirmed SARS-CoV-2 infection or an uninfected control (not recorded which). In DNA, the CDR3 is TGTGCCAGCGCCCGACTAGGAGAGCGGGAGACCCAGTACTTC. Translation: CASARLGERETQYF.